The 17 T cell receptor beta chains listed next were all sequenced from one sample in a study of blood T cell repertoires in COVID-19. Method: immunoSEQ multiplex PCR; TCRdb's copy keeps in-frame clones and lacks some. The repertoire has 95,000 to 150,000 clones, around 91% of them found once; the top ten carry 3.8%. Sequenced material: peripheral blood. The source of these receptors is a woman aged 55-70 years with COVID-19, enrolled during active disease.

This clone has a single count. This chain links TRBV6-6 with TRBJ1-1; D might be TRBD1 (5 bases). The CDR3 is 13 residues long. CDR1 MNHNY and CDR2 SVGAGI come from the germline V gene (reference sequence). V dropped 2 bases and J dropped 6 bases, with 10 bases sitting between them. The CDR3 protein is CASSYRRGAEAFF. In DNA, the CDR3 is TGTGCCAGCAGTTACCGAAGGGGTGCTGAAGCTTTCTTT.

The genes are TRBV5-5 and TRBJ2-3, with 7 bases identical to TRBD2. Looked up from germline, CDR1 is SGHKS and CDR2 is YYEKEE (reference sequence). V shed 9 bases and J 5 bases; nucleotides not matched to a gene: 12. This CDR3 region has 14 residues. CDR3 residues: CATAGRVRQDTQYF. Written as DNA, the CDR3 is TGTGCCACCGCGGGGAGGGTTAGGCAAGATACGCAGTATTTT.

The rearrangement joins TRBV7-8 to TRBJ1-4; D is unresolved. Germline V gene sequence: CDR1 SGHVS, CDR2 FQNEAQ. The germline V and J ends were trimmed by 5 bases and 7 bases, with 17 bases remaining between them. The CDR3 runs 15 residues. The CDR3 DNA reads TGTGCCAGCAGCGCCCGACAACTAGGAAGTGAAAAACTGTTTTTT. Translated, it gives CASSARQLGSEKLFF.

The chain joins TRBV6-2 or TRBV6-3 to TRBJ1-1, with TRBD1 as a possible D gene (5 bases). The CDR3 consists of 14 residues. V shed 6 bases and J shed 1 base, with 12 bases lying between them. Germline CDR1 MNHEY, CDR2 SVGEGT. CDR3 region: CASSPGHANTEAFF. The CDR3 bases are TGTGCCAGCAGCCCCGGACACGCGAACACTGAAGCTTTCTTT.

A few counts support this clone. The V call is TRBV30, the J call TRBJ2-5; 10 bases align to TRBD2. CDR1 is GTSNPN and CDR2 is SVGIG in the germline V gene (reference sequence). V lost 1 base to trimming and J lost 5 bases; unmatched junction nucleotides: 7. There are 15 residues in the CDR3. The CDR3 spells CAWSALAGAGETQYF. CDR3 DNA: TGTGCCTGGAGTGCTCTAGCGGGGGCGGGTGAGACCCAGTACTTC.

The rearrangement uses TRBV25-1 and TRBJ1-2; D gene ambiguous. In germline, CDR1 is MGHDK, CDR2 SYGVNS. The CDR3 runs to 14 residues. V was trimmed by 5 bases and J by 6 bases, leaving 16 bases between them. The chain's CDR3 is CASSLQTRVDGYTF. In DNA form, the CDR3 reads TGTGCCAGCAGTCTCCAAACACGGGTGGATGGCTACACCTTC.

V gene TRBV5-1 combines with J gene TRBJ2-3; 14 positions agree with TRBD2. Germline-derived CDR1 and CDR2 are SGHRS and YFSETQ. The CDR3 has 17 amino acids. The V gene end was trimmed by 9 bases and the J gene end by 6 bases; junction bases not matched to a gene: 15. CDR3 residues: CATKQTSGGAAADTQYF. The DNA for the CDR3 is TGCGCCACCAAACAGACTAGCGGGGGGGCGGCCGCGGATACGCAGTATTTT.

The rearrangement joins TRBV11-2 to TRBJ1-2; D is unresolved. CDR3 length: 13 residues. Looked up from germline, CDR1 is SGHAT and CDR2 is FQNNGV. The germline V and J ends were trimmed by 5 bases and 8 bases, with 15 bases remaining between them. The CDR3 is CASSPGPREGYTF. For the CDR3, the DNA is TGTGCCAGCAGCCCCGGCCCAAGGGAGGGCTACACCTTC.

The chain links TRBV19 to TRBJ1-5; D is unclear. Trimming removed 2 bases at V and 0 bases at J, with 8 bases between. Germline lookup yields CDR1 LNHDA and CDR2 SQIVND (reference sequence). The CDR3 spans 15 residues. CDR3 nucleotides: TGTGCCAGTAGTATATTAGAGTTTAGCAATCAGCCCCAGCATTTT. It encodes CASSILEFSNQPQHF.

The J gene is TRBJ1-2, the V gene TRBV10-1; D is uncertain. The CDR3 has 13 residues. CDR1 is WNHNN, CDR2 SYGVQD, per germline (reference sequence). The V end was cut by 11 bases, the J end by 5 bases, with 18 bases between. The CDR3 loop is CARPHGQRYGYTF. CDR3 DNA sequence: TGCGCCCGACCACACGGTCAGCGTTATGGCTACACCTTC.

The J gene is TRBJ2-3, the V gene TRBV16, with 7 bases identical to TRBD1. V lost 2 bases and J lost 6; bases outside the gene matches: 2. CDR1 KGHSY and CDR2 FQNENV come from the germline V gene. CDR3 length equals 13 residues. This CDR3 is CASSQDRADTQYF. The CDR3 nucleotides read TGTGCCAGCAGCCAAGACAGGGCCGATACGCAGTATTTT.

The chain combines TRBV11-2 with TRBJ2-3; D possibly corresponds to TRBD2 (7 bases). The V and J ends lost 1 base and 6 bases respectively, with 14 bases between them. The CDR3 consists of 15 residues. CDR1 is SGHAT, CDR2 FQNNGV, per germline. The CDR3 DNA is TGTGCCAGCAGCTTAGGGAGGGGGGGGCTGGATACGCAGTATTTT. Its protein is CASSLGRGGLDTQYF.

The V gene is TRBV20-1, the J gene TRBJ2-1; no definite D call. From germline, CDR1 is DFQATT and CDR2 SNEGSKA (reference sequence). V was shortened by 3 bases and J by 6 bases, with 18 bases between the two germline ends. The CDR3 runs 15 residues. The CDR3 DNA reads TGCAGTGCTAGTGGTATTAAGGCTAGTAGCAATGAGCAGTTCTTC. Amino acids: CSASGIKASSNEQFF.

V gene TRBV2 combines with J gene TRBJ1-1, with a weak D call TRBD1 (5 bases). This CDR3 is 16 amino acids long. Trimming removed 3 bases from V and 5 bases from J, with 19 bases in between. CDR1 SNHLY and CDR2 FYNNEI come from the germline V gene. The DNA for the CDR3 is TGTGCCAGCAGTGACGGGCAGGGCGGTAAACTGACTGAAGCTTTCTTT. This translates into CASSDGQGGKLTEAFF.

V is TRBV6-2 or TRBV6-3 and J is TRBJ1-5; D gene ambiguous. This CDR3 has 14 amino acids. Trimming removed 1 base at V and 8 bases at J, with 12 bases between. The germline V gene encodes CDR1 MNHEY and CDR2 SVGEGT. CDR3 coding DNA: TGTGCCAGCAGTTACTGGGCCCCAGGTGAGCCCCAGCATTTT. Its translation is CASSYWAPGEPQHF.

The chain employs TRBV10-3 and TRBJ2-7; no reliable D call. Germline CDR1 is ENHRY and CDR2 is SYGVKD. This CDR3 is built from 15 residues. V was pared by 3 bases and J by 3 bases, with 15 bases between. CDR3 coding DNA: TGTGCCATCAGTGATCCGGTTAGTGGTGGCTACGAGCAGTACTTC. Residues: CAISDPVSGGYEQYF.

The rearrangement links TRBV10-3 to TRBJ1-2; D perhaps matches TRBD1 (5 bases). In germline, CDR1 is ENHRY, CDR2 SYGVKD. The CDR3 totals 13 residues. Trimming left V 4 bases short and J 6 bases short, with 12 bases between. This CDR3 is CAISGGSGDGYTF. The CDR3 coding sequence is TGTGCCATCAGTGGGGGGAGCGGGGATGGCTACACCTTC.